This T cell receptor beta chain appears in the sequencing data of a study of T cells in Graves' hyperthyroidism and ophthalmopathy. V lost 3 bases, J lost 3 bases, and 9 bases lay in between. CDR3 length: 14 residues. The germline V gene has CDR1 MNHNS and CDR2 SASEGT. RNA transcripts yielded amplified TCR beta CDR3 regions. A first-round RT-PCR of the TCR CDR3 used the HTBI primer set. TCRdb re-called the multiplex PCR reads with MiXCR, one entry per CDR3 protein. The data contain 470,000 or so distinct CDR3 sequences, less than 25% of them singletons. The receptor was derived from a man aged 18 to 35 with Graves' hyperthyroidism. V and J are TRBV6-1 and TRBJ1-5; the D gene is possibly TRBD1 (5 bases). Sequencing used blood. CDR3 amino acids: CASSDLGDNQPQHF. DNA of the CDR3: TGTGCCAGCAGTGATTTGGGGGACAATCAGCCCCAGCATTTT.